One and the same sample provided the 13 T cell receptor beta chains below, sequenced in a study of T-cell reconstitution after alpha-beta-depleted transplantation in children. As it was prepared, the TCRbeta library received unique molecular identifiers. MiXCR, run by TCRdb on the PCR reads, gives a single entry per CDR3 protein. The table lists about 980,000 distinct CDR3 sequences, about 29% of them singletons. The sample was PBMCs, mostly from graft donor cells, taken 360 days after TCRalphabeta/CD19-depleted stem cell transplant. The receptor source for this set is a boy under two years old who had a stem cell transplant for SCID, so the T cells may come from the graft donor.

The chain is built from TRBV12-3 or TRBV12-4 and TRBJ2-1; 8 positions agree with TRBD1. Losses at the gene ends were 10 bases for V and 7 bases for J; bases not matched to a gene: 15. The CDR3 covers 15 residues. CDR3 region: CATSHGQGARNEQFF. In nucleotides, the CDR3 is TGTGCCACATCCCACGGGCAGGGGGCGCGAAATGAGCAGTTCTTC.

J is TRBJ1-4 and V is TRBV20-1; TRBD1 might be the D (5 bases). Germline CDR1 and CDR2: DFQATT and SNEGSKA (reference sequence). V gave up 2 bases and J gave up 7 bases, with 29 bases separating them. This CDR3 has 19 amino acids. This CDR3 reads CSARSGDRLHWILAEKLFF. CDR3 bases: TGCAGTGCTAGATCTGGGGACCGTCTACACTGGATTTTAGCTGAAAAACTGTTTTTT.

This sequence joins TRBV5-1 and TRBJ2-7; 11 bases are a match to TRBD1. V was pared by 1 base and J by 3 bases, with 3 bases of the junction left unmatched. Germline V gene lookup returns CDR1 SGHRS and CDR2 YFSETQ. This CDR3 region has 15 residues. Here the CDR3 reads CASSLYGTGGYEQYF. The DNA of the CDR3 is TGCGCCAGCAGCTTGTATGGGACAGGGGGCTACGAGCAGTACTTC.

This clonotype was seen more than once but under ten times. V usage is TRBV7-6 and J usage is TRBJ2-1; 9 bases are shared with TRBD1. Germline CDR1 SGHVS, CDR2 FNYEAQ. Unmatched junction bases numbered 4, after V lost 4 bases and J lost 9 bases. There are 13 residues in the CDR3. The CDR3 loop reads CASSWTGEGEQFF. CDR3 coding DNA: TGTGCCAGCAGCTGGACAGGGGAGGGTGAGCAGTTCTTC.

CDR3 in amino acids: CASHGYTDTQYF. Here the CDR3 DNA reads TGTGCCAGCCATGGGTACACAGATACGCAGTATTTT. V gene TRBV27 combines with J gene TRBJ2-3; D uncertain. Germline CDR1 is MNHEY and CDR2 is SMNVEV (reference sequence). CDR3 length equals 12 residues. V gave up 8 bases and J gave up 2 bases, with 8 bases separating them.

The chain couples TRBV6-2 or TRBV6-3 to TRBJ2-1; D not certain. The V gene's germline CDR1 is MNHEY and CDR2 SVGEGT. The ends were cut back, 8 bases at V and 4 bases at J, with 6 bases in the middle. The length of the CDR3 is 11 residues. The CDR3 loop reads CASVDYNEQFF. DNA for the CDR3: TGTGCCAGCGTGGATTACAATGAGCAGTTCTTC.

This clonotype has just a few counts. The chain couples TRBV20-1 to TRBJ2-7; 9 positions agree with TRBD1. V lost 4 bases and J lost 6; bases outside the gene matches: 13. This CDR3 has 15 amino acids. Germline lookup yields CDR1 DFQATT and CDR2 SNEGSKA (reference sequence). The CDR3 is CSATPTGTGTGEQYF. The CDR3 region has the DNA TGCAGTGCTACCCCTACCGGGACAGGGACAGGCGAGCAGTACTTC.

This clonotype was observed at least ten times. The chain combines TRBV7-9 with TRBJ2-3; TRBD1 aligns across 8 bases. The CDR3 has 16 residues. The trim removed 3 bases at V and 4 bases at J, leaving 9 bases unmatched. Germline V gene lookup returns CDR1 SEHNR and CDR2 FQNEAQ (reference sequence). CDR3 residues: CASSFTGGVAADTQYF. CDR3 DNA sequence: TGTGCCAGCAGCTTTACAGGGGGAGTAGCAGCAGATACGCAGTATTTT.

In its sample, this clonotype was seen a few times. The CDR3: CASSPLAMNTEAFF. The CDR3 DNA reads as TGTGCCAGCTCACCACTGGCGATGAACACTGAAGCTTTCTTT. The V and J genes are TRBV18 and TRBJ1-1; D is unresolved. The CDR3 is made up of 14 amino acids. Looked up from germline, CDR1 is KGHSH and CDR2 is LQKENI. V was pared by 1 base and J by 0 bases, with 6 bases between. The full variable domain, with the rest looked up from reference TRBV18 and TRBJ1-1, is NAGVMQNPRHLVRRRGQEARLRCSPMKGHSHVYWYRQLPEEGLKFMVYLQKENIIDESGMPKERFSAEFPKEGPSILRIQQVVRGDSAAYFCASSPLAMNTEAFFGQGTRLTVV.

There are a few counts of this clonotype. The chain couples TRBV5-5 to TRBJ2-7; no reliable D call. The V end lost 0 bases, the J end lost 3 bases, and 10 bases lay between the germline ends. This CDR3 comprises 14 residues. Germline V gene lookup returns CDR1 SGHKS and CDR2 YYEKEE (reference sequence). CDR3 in amino acids: CASSLAPHGYEQYF. The CDR3 DNA follows: TGTGCCAGCAGCTTGGCCCCCCACGGCTACGAGCAGTACTTC.

This clonotype has a handful of counts. A clone one base away is much larger, so this may be a read error. The CDR3 sequence: CSVGATGELFF. Written as DNA, the CDR3 is TGCAGCGTTGGGGCCACCGGGGAGCTGTTTTTT. V is TRBV29-1 and J is TRBJ2-2, with unresolved D. Germline assignment: CDR1 SQVTM and CDR2 ANQGSEA. The CDR3 sequence is 11 residues long. V lost 4 bases and J lost 4, with 4 bases in between.

The V call is TRBV14, the J call TRBJ2-7; TRBD1 is a possible D gene (6 bases). Germline V CDR1 and CDR2: SGHDN, FVKESK. Deletions cut 1 base from V and 2 bases from J, with 9 bases between. The CDR3 totals 14 residues. The CDR3 sequence: CASSQGPGAYEQYF. CDR3 nucleotide sequence: TGTGCCAGCAGCCAAGGGCCAGGGGCCTACGAGCAGTACTTC.

The gene calls are TRBV27 and TRBJ2-3; 7 bases are shared with TRBD2. This CDR3 is built from 15 residues. Trimming took 3 bases from V and 4 from J; bases not matched to a gene: 7. CDR1 and CDR2 (germline): MNHEY, SMNVEV (reference sequence). The CDR3 sequence is CASSLAGVVADTQYF. The CDR3, as DNA: TGTGCCAGCAGTTTGGCGGGGGTGGTGGCAGATACGCAGTATTTT.